The rows below give T cell receptor beta chains drawn from one sample of a study of Ad26.COV2.S vaccination and SARS-CoV-2 variants. Assay: immunoSEQ multiplex PCR; the TCRdb copy retains only in-frame clones and omits some. The sample carries hundreds of thousands of clones, roughly 90% recorded once. Sequenced material: peripheral blood, taken in a trial of Ad26.COV2.S vaccine versus placebo. The receptor set was obtained from a person aged 18 to 65 who received the Ad26.COV2.S COVID-19 vaccine or a placebo. Each CDR3 is given with its conserved first and last residue.

v_call: TRBV11-2; j_call: TRBJ2-5; cdr3_aa: CASSYGWLIAGGEETQYF
v_call: TRBV19; j_call: TRBJ2-3; cdr3_aa: CASSPPGVGTDTQYF
v_call: TRBV2; j_call: TRBJ2-4; cdr3_aa: CASGTGGQNIQYF
v_call: TRBV7-2; j_call: TRBJ1-5; cdr3_aa: CASSLAGQPNQPQHF
v_call: TRBV19; j_call: TRBJ2-3; cdr3_aa: CASSYRASGTDTQYF
v_call: TRBV5-6; j_call: TRBJ1-2; cdr3_aa: CASSLEVYGYTF
v_call: TRBV21-1; j_call: TRBJ1-6; cdr3_aa: CASSKVEGRAVVSPLHF
v_call: TRBV5-1; j_call: TRBJ2-3; cdr3_aa: CASSLGQSSTDTQYF
v_call: TRBV5-1; j_call: TRBJ2-3; cdr3_aa: CASSSGLAGGMADTQYF
v_call: TRBV5-1; j_call: TRBJ2-5; cdr3_aa: CASSPLFGGKTQYF
v_call: TRBV7-2; j_call: TRBJ2-3; cdr3_aa: CASSLLTGASTDTQYF
v_call: TRBV24-1; j_call: TRBJ2-5; cdr3_aa: CATSGPTPSSGWKETQYF
v_call: TRBV7-2; j_call: TRBJ2-5; cdr3_aa: CASSFIRGRETQYF
v_call: TRBV7-2; j_call: TRBJ2-5; cdr3_aa: CASSPRGTQETQYF
v_call: TRBV9; j_call: TRBJ2-2; cdr3_aa: CASSVSRSGELFF
v_call: TRBV6-5; j_call: TRBJ1-4; cdr3_aa: CASADGGTNEKLFF
v_call: TRBV7-2; j_call: TRBJ1-1; cdr3_aa: CASTPVEGETEAFF
v_call: TRBV12-2; j_call: TRBJ2-7; cdr3_aa: CASRLENARTLYEQYF
v_call: TRBV5-4; j_call: TRBJ2-1; cdr3_aa: CASSRLWGEGDEQFF
v_call: TRBV5-1; j_call: TRBJ1-1; cdr3_aa: CASSLEAGRGTEAFF
v_call: TRBV5-1; j_call: TRBJ1-2; cdr3_aa: CASSLEGRPTNYGYTF
v_call: TRBV14; j_call: TRBJ2-5; cdr3_aa: CASSQEELQETQYF
v_call: TRBV27; j_call: TRBJ2-7; cdr3_aa: CASSHTGSLDYEQYF
v_call: TRBV4-2; j_call: TRBJ2-1; cdr3_aa: CASSQEEASSYNEQFF
v_call: TRBV9; j_call: TRBJ1-2; cdr3_aa: CASSVAGMGGYTF
v_call: TRBV28; j_call: TRBJ1-2; cdr3_aa: CASSLGQNYGYTF
v_call: TRBV28; j_call: TRBJ1-2; cdr3_aa: CASSLRQQKGYTF
v_call: TRBV7-8; j_call: TRBJ1-3; cdr3_aa: CASSLGQGGTIYF
v_call: TRBV29-1; j_call: TRBJ2-5; cdr3_aa: CSVTGGETQYF
v_call: TRBV3-1/TRBV3-2; j_call: TRBJ2-1; cdr3_aa: CASSQVFQGWDEQFF
v_call: TRBV7-2; j_call: TRBJ2-3; cdr3_aa: CASSTISTDTQYF
v_call: TRBV28; j_call: TRBJ1-2; cdr3_aa: CASSTGTGKGVGYTF
v_call: TRBV18; j_call: TRBJ1-1; cdr3_aa: CASSPGEVAEAFF
v_call: TRBV7-2; j_call: TRBJ2-3; cdr3_aa: CASSSQRADTQYF
v_call: TRBV4-1; j_call: TRBJ2-3; cdr3_aa: CASSQDGRTYGDTQYF
v_call: TRBV2; j_call: TRBJ1-1; cdr3_aa: CASSEEAGANTEAFF
v_call: TRBV6-5; j_call: TRBJ1-2; cdr3_aa: CASSVNSRDTYGYTF
v_call: TRBV18; j_call: TRBJ1-3; cdr3_aa: CASSPQNSGNTIYF
v_call: TRBV4-1; j_call: TRBJ1-4; cdr3_aa: CASSQVDRQNEKLFF
v_call: TRBV28; j_call: TRBJ1-3; cdr3_aa: CASMGQRSSGNTIYF
v_call: TRBV5-1; j_call: TRBJ2-5; cdr3_aa: CASTILAGEGTQYF
v_call: TRBV19; j_call: TRBJ2-1; cdr3_aa: CASSHGSGGYPSSYNEQFF
v_call: TRBV6-5; j_call: TRBJ2-7; cdr3_aa: CASRSTVTYEQYF
v_call: TRBV3-1/TRBV3-2; j_call: TRBJ1-5; cdr3_aa: CASSHSGRTGNQPQHF
v_call: TRBV5-4; j_call: TRBJ1-1; cdr3_aa: CASSLVGPNTEAFF
v_call: TRBV6-2/TRBV6-3; j_call: TRBJ1-1; cdr3_aa: CASSPLHAEAFF
v_call: TRBV6-2/TRBV6-3; j_call: TRBJ2-7; cdr3_aa: CASSQGSEQYF
v_call: TRBV30; j_call: TRBJ2-1; cdr3_aa: CAWSTGRGHDEQFF
v_call: TRBV5-4; j_call: TRBJ2-7; cdr3_aa: CASSSGWTLEGPYEQYF
v_call: TRBV7-2; j_call: TRBJ1-3; cdr3_aa: CASSEEGAGSGNTIYF
v_call: TRBV5-5; j_call: TRBJ2-5; cdr3_aa: CASKRDIYSETQYF